Below are 4 T cell receptor beta chains sequenced from a single sample in a study of cytotoxic CD8 clonotypes in ibrutinib-treated CLL. Measured with immunoSEQ multiplex PCR; TCRdb has only the in-frame clones, and not every one. The sample lists 270,000 or so clones, less than 85% occurring once. The sample in question was PBMCs, obtained at disease progression, from a patient treated with ibrutinib. Receptors were obtained from a human donor with chronic lymphocytic leukemia.

V gene TRBV9 combines with J gene TRBJ2-1; the D is unclear. The V and J ends lost 4 bases and 8 bases respectively, with 13 bases between them. From germline, CDR1 is SGDLS and CDR2 YYNGEE. The CDR3 runs 13 residues. CDR3 protein: CASSPISGDEQFF. DNA of the CDR3: TGTGCCAGCAGCCCGATATCGGGCGATGAGCAGTTCTTC.

This rearrangement joins TRBV6-6 to TRBJ1-1; no clear D gene. Germline CDR1 MNHNY, CDR2 SVGAGI (reference sequence). The CDR3 is 12 amino acids. The V end was cut by 5 bases, the J end by 6 bases, with 10 bases between. The CDR3 region is CASSPAGSEAFF. CDR3 sequence (DNA): TGTGCCAGCAGTCCCGCCGGGTCTGAAGCTTTCTTT.

This chain links TRBV7-9 with TRBJ1-2; possible D gene TRBD1, 6 bases. The CDR3 sequence is 13 residues long. V was clipped by 5 bases and J by 7 bases, with 14 bases between them. CDR1 is SEHNR and CDR2 is FQNEAQ in the germline V gene (reference sequence). The CDR3 sequence: CASSQQGFTGYTF. The CDR3 DNA is TGTGCCAGCAGCCAACAGGGCTTTACTGGCTACACCTTC. The complete variable domain, with remaining parts taken from reference TRBV7-9 and TRBJ1-2, reads DTGVSQNPRHKITKRGQNVTFRCDPISEHNRLYWYRQTLGQGPEFLTYFQNEAQLEKSRLLSDRFSAERPKGSFSTLEIQRTEQGDSAMYLCASSQQGFTGYTFGSGTRLTVV.

The rearrangement joins TRBV6-1 to TRBJ2-7; 12 nucleotides align to TRBD2. The CDR3 is 18 amino acids. Germline V gene data show CDR1 as MNHNS and CDR2 as SASEGT. J lost 3 bases, V lost 3 bases, and 12 bases had no gene match. The DNA of the CDR3 is TGTGCCAGCAGTGAGGTTCTAGCGGGAGGGGAGGCAGGCTACGAGCAGTACTTC. Encoded protein: CASSEVLAGGEAGYEQYF.